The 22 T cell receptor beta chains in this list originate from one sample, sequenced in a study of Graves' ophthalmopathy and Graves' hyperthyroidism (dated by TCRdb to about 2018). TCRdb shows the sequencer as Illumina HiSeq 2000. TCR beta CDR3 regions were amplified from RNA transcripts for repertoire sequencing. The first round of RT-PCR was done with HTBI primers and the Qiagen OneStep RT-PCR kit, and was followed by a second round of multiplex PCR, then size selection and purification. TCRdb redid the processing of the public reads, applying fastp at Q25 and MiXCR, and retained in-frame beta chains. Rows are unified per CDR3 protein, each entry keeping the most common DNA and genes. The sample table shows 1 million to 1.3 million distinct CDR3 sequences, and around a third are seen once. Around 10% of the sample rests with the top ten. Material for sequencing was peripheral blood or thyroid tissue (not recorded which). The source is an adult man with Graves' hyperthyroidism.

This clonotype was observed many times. DNA for the CDR3: TGCAGCGTTGAATCACTCGGGCCTGGAAACACCATATATTTT. The encoded protein is CSVESLGPGNTIYF. The rearrangement links TRBV29-1 to TRBJ1-3; no definite D call. Between the trimmed V and J ends, which lost 2 bases and 2 bases, there was a span of 10 bases. In germline, CDR1 is SQVTM, CDR2 ANQGSEA. The CDR3 contains 14 residues.

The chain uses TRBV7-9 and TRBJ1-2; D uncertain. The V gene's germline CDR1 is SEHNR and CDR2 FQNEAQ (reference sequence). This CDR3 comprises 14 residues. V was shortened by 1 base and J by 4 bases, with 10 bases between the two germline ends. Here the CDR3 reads CASSLGWEIYGYTF. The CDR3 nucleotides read TGTGCCAGCAGCTTAGGTTGGGAGATCTATGGCTACACCTTC.

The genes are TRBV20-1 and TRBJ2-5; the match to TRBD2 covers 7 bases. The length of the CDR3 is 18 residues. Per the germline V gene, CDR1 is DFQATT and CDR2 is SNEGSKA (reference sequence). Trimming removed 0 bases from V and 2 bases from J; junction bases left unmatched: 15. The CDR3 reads CSARDYALASGGQETQYF. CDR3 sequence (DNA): TGCAGTGCTAGAGATTATGCACTAGCGTCCGGGGGGCAAGAGACCCAGTACTTC.

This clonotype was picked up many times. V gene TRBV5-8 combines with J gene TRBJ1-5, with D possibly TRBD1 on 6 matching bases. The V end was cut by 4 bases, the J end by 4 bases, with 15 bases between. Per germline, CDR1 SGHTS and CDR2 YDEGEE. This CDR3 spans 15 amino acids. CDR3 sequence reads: CASSGGTIGNQPQHF. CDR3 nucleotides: TGTGCCAGCAGCGGAGGGACAATCGGGAATCAGCCCCAGCATTTT.

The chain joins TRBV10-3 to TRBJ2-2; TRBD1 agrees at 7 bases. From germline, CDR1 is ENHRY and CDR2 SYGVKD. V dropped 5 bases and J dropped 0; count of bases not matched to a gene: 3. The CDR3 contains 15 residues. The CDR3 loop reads CAISKGTANTGELFF. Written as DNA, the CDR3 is TGTGCCATCAGTAAAGGGACAGCGAACACCGGGGAGCTGTTTTTT.

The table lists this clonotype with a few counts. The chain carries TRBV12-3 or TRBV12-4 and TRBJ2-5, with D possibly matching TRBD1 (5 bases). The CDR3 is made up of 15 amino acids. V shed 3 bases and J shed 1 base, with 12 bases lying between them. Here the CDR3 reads CASSFTRQGQETQYF. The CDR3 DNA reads TGTGCCAGCAGTTTTACCAGGCAGGGCCAAGAGACCCAGTACTTC.

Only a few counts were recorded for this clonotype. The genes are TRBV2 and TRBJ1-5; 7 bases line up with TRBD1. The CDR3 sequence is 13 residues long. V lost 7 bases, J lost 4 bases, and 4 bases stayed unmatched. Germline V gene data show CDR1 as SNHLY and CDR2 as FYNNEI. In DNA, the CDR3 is TGTGCCAGCAAGGGACAGAATAATCAGCCCCAGCATTTT. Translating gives CASKGQNNQPQHF.

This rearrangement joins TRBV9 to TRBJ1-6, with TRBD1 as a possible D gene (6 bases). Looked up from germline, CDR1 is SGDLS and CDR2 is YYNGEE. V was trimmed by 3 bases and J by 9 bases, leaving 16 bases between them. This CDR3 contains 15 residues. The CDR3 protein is CASSADGGAGSPLHF. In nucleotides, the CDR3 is TGTGCCAGCAGCGCCGACGGGGGCGCGGGTTCACCCCTCCACTTT.

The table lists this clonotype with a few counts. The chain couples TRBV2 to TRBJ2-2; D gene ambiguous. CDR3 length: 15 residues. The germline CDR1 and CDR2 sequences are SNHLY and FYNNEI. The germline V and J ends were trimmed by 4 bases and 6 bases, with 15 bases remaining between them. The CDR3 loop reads CASSVSSSRAGELFF. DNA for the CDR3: TGTGCCAGCAGTGTTTCCTCTAGTCGGGCCGGGGAGCTGTTTTTT. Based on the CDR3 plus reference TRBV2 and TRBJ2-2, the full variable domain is EPEVTQTPSHQVTQMGQEVILRCVPISNHLYFYWYRQILGQKVEFLVSFYNNEISEKSEIFDDQFSVERPDGSNFTLKIRSTKLEDSAMYFCASSVSSSRAGELFFGEGSRLTVL.

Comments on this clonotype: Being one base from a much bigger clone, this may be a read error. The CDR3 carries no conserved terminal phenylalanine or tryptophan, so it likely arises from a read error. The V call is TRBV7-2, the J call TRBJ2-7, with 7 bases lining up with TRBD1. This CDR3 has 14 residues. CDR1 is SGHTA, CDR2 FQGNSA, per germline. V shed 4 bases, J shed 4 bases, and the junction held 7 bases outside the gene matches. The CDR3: CASSWTGPRYEQYL. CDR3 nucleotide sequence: TGTGCCAGCAGCTGGACAGGTCCACGGTACGAGCAGTACCTC.

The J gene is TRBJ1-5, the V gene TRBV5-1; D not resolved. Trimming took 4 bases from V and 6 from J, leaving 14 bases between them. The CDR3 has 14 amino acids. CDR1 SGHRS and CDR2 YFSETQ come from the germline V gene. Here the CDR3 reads CASSSGGIGQPQHF. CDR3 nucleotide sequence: TGCGCCAGCAGCAGTGGAGGGATTGGTCAGCCCCAGCATTTT.

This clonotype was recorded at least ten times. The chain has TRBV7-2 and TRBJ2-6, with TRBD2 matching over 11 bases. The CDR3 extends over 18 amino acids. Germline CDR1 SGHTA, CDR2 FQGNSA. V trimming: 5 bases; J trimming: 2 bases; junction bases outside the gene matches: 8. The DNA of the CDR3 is TGTGCCAGCAGCCCCGATAGCGGGGGGGCGGCTGGGGCCAACGTCCTGACTTTC. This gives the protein CASSPDSGGAAGANVLTF.

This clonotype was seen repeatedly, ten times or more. The CDR3 spells CSASQREGTQYF. CDR3 nucleotide sequence: TGCAGTGCTAGCCAGCGGGAGGGGACCCAGTACTTC. The chain joins TRBV20-1 to TRBJ2-5; TRBD2 agrees at 10 bases. Germline V gives CDR1 DFQATT, CDR2 SNEGSKA (reference sequence). The length of the CDR3 is 12 residues. The V segment lost 3 bases and the J segment 7 bases; nucleotides outside the gene matches: 2.

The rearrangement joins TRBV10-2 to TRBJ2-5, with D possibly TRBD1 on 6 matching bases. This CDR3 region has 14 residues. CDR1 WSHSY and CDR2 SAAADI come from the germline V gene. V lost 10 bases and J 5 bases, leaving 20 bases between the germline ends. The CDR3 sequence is CANFRLGGHETQYF. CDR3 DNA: TGCGCCAACTTTAGACTTGGGGGACACGAGACCCAGTACTTC.

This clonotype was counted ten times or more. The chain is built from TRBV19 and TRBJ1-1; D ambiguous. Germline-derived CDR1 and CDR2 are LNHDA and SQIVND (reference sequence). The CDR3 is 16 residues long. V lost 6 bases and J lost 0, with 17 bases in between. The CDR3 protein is CASSPRSGLVNTEAFF. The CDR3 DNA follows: TGTGCCAGTAGCCCTCGGTCGGGGTTGGTGAACACTGAAGCTTTCTTT.

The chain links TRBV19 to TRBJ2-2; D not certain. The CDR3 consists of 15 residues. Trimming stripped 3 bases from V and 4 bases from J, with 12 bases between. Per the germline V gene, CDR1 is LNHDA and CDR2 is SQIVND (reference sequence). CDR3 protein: CASSILTSLTGELFF. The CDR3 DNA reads TGTGCCAGTAGTATCTTGACGTCCCTCACCGGGGAGCTGTTTTTT.

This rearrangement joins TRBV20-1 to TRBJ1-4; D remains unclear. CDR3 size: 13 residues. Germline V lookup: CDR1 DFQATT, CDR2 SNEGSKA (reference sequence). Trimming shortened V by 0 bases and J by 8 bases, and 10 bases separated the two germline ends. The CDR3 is CSARELGPEKLFF. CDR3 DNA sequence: TGCAGTGCTAGAGAACTAGGACCGGAAAAACTGTTTTTT.

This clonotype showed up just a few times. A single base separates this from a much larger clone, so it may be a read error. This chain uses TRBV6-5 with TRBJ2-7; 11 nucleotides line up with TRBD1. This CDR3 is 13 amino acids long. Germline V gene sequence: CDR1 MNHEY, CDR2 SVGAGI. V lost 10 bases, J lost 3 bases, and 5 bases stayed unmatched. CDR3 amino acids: CAIRTGGCYEQYF. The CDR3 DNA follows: TGTGCCATCAGGACAGGGGGCTGCTACGAGCAGTACTTC.

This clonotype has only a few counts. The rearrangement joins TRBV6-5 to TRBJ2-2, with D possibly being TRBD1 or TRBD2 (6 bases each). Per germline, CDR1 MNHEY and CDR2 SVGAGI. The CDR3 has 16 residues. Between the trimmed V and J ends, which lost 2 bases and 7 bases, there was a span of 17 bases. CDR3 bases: TGTGCCAGCAGTTACGTTTTCGGGGGCTCTGGCGGGGAGCTGTTTTTT. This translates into CASSYVFGGSGGELFF.

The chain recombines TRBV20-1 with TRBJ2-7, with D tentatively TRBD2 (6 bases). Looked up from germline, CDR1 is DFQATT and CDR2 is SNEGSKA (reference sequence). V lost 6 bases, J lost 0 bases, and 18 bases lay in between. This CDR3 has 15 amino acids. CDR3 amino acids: CSATSWTGSSYEQYF. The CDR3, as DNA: TGCAGTGCAACCAGTTGGACCGGGAGCTCCTACGAGCAGTACTTC.

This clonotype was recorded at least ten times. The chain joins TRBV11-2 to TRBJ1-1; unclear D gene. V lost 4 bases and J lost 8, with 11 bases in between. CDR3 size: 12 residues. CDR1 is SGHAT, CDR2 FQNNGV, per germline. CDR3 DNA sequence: TGTGCCAGCAGCTGGGCAAGAACCGAAGCTTTCTTT. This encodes CASSWARTEAFF.

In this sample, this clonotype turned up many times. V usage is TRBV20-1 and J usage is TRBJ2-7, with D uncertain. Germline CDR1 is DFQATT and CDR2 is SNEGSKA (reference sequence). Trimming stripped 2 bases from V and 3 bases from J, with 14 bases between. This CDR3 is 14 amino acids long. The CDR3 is CSARRLDALYEQYF. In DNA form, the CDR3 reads TGCAGTGCTAGAAGGTTGGATGCCCTCTACGAGCAGTACTTC.